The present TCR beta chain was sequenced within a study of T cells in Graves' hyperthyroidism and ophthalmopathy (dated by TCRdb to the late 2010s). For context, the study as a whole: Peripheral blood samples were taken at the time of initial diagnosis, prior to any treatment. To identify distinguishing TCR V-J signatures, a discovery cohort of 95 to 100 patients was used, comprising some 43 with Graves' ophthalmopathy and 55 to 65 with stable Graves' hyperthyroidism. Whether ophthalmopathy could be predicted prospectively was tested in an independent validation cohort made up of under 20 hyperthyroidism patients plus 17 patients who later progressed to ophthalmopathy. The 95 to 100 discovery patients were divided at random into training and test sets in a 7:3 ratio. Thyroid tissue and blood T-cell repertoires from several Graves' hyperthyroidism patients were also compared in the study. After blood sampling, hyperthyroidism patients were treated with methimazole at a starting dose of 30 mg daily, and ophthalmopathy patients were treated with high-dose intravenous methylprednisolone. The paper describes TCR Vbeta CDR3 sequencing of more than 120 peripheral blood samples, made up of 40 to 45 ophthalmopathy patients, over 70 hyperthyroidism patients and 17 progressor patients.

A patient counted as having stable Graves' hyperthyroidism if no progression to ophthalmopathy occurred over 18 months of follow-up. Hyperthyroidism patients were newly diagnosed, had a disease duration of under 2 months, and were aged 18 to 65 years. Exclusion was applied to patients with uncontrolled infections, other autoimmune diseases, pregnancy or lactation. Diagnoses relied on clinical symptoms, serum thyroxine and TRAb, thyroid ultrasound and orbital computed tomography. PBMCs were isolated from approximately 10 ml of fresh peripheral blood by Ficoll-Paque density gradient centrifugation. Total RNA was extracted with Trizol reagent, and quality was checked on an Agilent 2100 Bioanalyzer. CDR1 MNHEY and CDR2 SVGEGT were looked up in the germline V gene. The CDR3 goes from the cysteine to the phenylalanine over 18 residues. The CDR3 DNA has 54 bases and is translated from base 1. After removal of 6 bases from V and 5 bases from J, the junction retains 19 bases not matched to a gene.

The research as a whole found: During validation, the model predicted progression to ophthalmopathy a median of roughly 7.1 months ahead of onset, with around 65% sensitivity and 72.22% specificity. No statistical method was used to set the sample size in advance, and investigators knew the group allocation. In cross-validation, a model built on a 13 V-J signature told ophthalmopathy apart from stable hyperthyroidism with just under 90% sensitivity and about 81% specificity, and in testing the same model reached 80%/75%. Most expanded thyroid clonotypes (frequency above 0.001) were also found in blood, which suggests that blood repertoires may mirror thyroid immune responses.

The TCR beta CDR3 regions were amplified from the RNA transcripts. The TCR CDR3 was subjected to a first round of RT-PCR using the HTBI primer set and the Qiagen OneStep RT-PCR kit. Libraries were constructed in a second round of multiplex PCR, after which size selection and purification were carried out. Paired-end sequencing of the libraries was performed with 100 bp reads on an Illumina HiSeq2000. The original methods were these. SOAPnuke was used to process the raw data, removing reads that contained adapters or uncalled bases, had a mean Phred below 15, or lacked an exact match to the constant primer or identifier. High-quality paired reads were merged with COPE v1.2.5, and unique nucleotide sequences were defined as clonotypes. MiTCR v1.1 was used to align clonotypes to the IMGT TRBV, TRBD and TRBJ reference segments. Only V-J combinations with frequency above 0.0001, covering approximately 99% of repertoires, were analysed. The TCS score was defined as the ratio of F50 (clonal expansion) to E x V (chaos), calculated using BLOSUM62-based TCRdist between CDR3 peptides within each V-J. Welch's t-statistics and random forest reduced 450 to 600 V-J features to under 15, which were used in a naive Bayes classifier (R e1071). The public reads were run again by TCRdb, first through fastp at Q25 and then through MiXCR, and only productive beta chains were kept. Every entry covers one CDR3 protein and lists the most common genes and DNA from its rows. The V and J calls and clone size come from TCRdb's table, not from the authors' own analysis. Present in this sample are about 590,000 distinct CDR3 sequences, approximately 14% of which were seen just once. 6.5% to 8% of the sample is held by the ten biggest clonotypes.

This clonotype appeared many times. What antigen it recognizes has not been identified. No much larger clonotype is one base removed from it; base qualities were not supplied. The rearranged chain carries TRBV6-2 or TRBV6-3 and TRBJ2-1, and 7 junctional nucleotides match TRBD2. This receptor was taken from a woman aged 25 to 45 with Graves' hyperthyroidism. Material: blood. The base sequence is TGTGCCAGCAGCCCTCCCTTCTGGGAGGGCCCGGTGGACAATGAGCAGTTCTTC. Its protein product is CASSPPFWEGPVDNEQFF.